What follows is one TCR beta chain and its context. The source of the sample is a study of blood T cell repertoires in COVID-19. The wider study: The United States, Italy and Spain provided the acute and convalescent COVID-19 samples. T cells, B-cell-depleted T cells, or PBMCs provided the cDNA or gDNA that served as material.

How the authors handled the data: Using reference gene primer amplification, nucleated cell counts were estimated. Generated by immunoSEQ multiplex PCR, the TCRdb table keeps only in-frame clones and is missing some. That table gives V, J and clone size, and the DNA gave D and trimming. The table includes approximately 310,000 clones, around 90% detected once. CDR1 ENHRY and CDR2 SYGVKD come from the germline V gene. There are 15 residues in the CDR3. The junction had 9 bases not matched to a gene; V was cut back by 5 bases and J by 4 bases. Sequencing input: peripheral blood. The chain employs TRBV10-3 and TRBJ1-1, with 8 bases that match TRBD1. This TCR derives from a man aged 45-65 years with active or convalescent COVID-19. The CDR3 DNA sequence: TGTGCCATCAGTTATAACAGGGGGATTCGCACTGAAGCTTTCTTT. It translates to CAISYNRGIRTEAFF.